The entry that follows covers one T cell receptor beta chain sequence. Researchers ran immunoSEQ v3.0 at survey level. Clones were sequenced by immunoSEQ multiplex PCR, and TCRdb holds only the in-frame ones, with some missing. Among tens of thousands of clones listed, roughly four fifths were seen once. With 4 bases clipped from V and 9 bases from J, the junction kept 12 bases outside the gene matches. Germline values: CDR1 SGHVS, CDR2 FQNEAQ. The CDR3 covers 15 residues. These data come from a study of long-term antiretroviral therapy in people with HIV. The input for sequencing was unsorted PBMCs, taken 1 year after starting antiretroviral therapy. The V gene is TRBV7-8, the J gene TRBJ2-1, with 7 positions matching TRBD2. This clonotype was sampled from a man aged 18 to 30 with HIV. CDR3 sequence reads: CASSSYTGLEGEQFF. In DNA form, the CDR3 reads TGTGCCAGCAGCTCCTACACCGGACTAGAAGGTGAGCAGTTCTTC.